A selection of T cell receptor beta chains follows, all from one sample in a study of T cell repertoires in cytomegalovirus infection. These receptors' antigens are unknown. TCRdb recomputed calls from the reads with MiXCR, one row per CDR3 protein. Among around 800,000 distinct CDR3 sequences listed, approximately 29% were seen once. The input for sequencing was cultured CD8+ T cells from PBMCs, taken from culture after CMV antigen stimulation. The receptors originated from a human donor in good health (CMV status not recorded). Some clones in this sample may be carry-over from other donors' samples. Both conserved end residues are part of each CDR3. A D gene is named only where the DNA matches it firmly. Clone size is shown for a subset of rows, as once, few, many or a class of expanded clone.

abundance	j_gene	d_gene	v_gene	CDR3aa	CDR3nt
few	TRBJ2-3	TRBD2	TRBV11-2	CASSLIWSGGRSGDLTDTQYF	TGTGCCAGCAGCTTAATTTGGAGCGGGGGACGTTCTGGGGACCTCACAGATACGCAGTATTTT
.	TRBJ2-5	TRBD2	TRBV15	CATAHSGGAETQYF	TGTGCCACCGCACATAGCGGGGGAGCGGAGACCCAGTACTTC
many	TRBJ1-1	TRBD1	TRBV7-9	CASSLGDRGYIKGTEAFF	TGTGCCAGCAGCTTAGGCGACAGGGGGTATATAAAGGGCACTGAAGCTTTCTTT
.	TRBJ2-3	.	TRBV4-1	CASSQDGSTDTQYF	TGCGCCAGCAGCCAAGATGGGAGCACAGATACGCAGTATTTT
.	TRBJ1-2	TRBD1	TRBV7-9	CASSLGDRGGYTF	TGTGCCAGCAGCTTAGGCGACAGGGGAGGCTACACCTTC
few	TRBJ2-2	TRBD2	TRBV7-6	CASSLAASGNTGELFF	TGTGCCAGCAGCTTAGCAGCTAGCGGGAACACCGGGGAGCTGTTTTTT
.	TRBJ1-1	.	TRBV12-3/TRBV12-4	CASSSGRGDEAFF	TGTGCCAGCAGTTCAGGTCGGGGGGATGAAGCTTTCTTT
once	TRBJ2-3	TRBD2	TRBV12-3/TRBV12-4	CASSGVTSGGAADTQYF	TGTGCCAGCAGTGGGGTGACTAGCGGGGGGGCCGCAGATACGCAGTATTTT
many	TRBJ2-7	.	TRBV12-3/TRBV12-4	CASSFKGKGPHLYF	TGTGCCAGCAGTTTTAAGGGAAAGGGGCCCCATCTGTACTTC
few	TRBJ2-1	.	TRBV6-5	CASSYSQGGLNEQFF	TGTGCCAGCAGTTACTCTCAAGGGGGGTTGAATGAGCAGTTCTTC
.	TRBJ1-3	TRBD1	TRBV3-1	CASRTRDSFSNTIYF	TGTGCCAGCAGAACCCGGGACAGCTTTTCAAACACCATATATTTT
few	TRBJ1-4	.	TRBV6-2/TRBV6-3	CASSSTGGENEKLFF	TGTGCCAGCAGTTCCACCGGAGGGGAAAATGAAAAACTGTTTTTT
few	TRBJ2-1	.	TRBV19	CASSINPDSSYNEQFF	TGTGCCAGTAGTATAAACCCAGACAGCTCCTACAATGAGCAGTTCTTC
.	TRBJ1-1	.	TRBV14	CASSPLGLPEAFF	TGTGCCAGCAGCCCATTGGGCCTACCTGAAGCTTTCTTT
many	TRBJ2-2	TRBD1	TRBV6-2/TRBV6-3	CASSYSSGTAYFNTGELFF	TGTGCCAGCAGTTACTCATCCGGGACAGCGTACTTTAACACCGGGGAGCTGTTTTTT
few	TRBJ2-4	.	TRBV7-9	CASSSSRRWNIQYF	TGTGCCAGCAGCTCCTCCCGCAGGTGGAACATTCAGTACTTC
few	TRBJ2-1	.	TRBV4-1	CASSQEGQGWGAGYNEQFF	TGCGCCAGCAGCCAAGAAGGCCAGGGATGGGGGGCGGGCTACAATGAGCAGTTCTTC
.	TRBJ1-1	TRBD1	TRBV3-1	CASSLGQDLLDGPFF	TGTGCCAGCAGCCTTGGACAGGACCTTCTCGATGGACCTTTCTTT
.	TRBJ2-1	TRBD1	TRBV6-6	CASIGTASYNEQFF	TGTGCCAGCATCGGGACAGCCTCCTACAATGAGCAGTTCTTC
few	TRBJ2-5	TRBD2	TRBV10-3	CAAKGLAEETQYF	TGTGCCGCGAAGGGACTAGCGGAAGAGACCCAGTACTTC
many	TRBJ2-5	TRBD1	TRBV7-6	CASSLSGTGLGETQYF	TGTGCCAGCAGCTTATCAGGGACAGGGCTAGGGGAGACCCAGTACTTC
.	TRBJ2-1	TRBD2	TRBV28	CASSPGLAGGHNNEQFF	TGTGCCAGCAGCCCAGGACTAGCGGGGGGTCATAACAATGAGCAGTTCTTC
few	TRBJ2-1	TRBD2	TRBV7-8	CASSLELAGASEQFF	TGTGCCAGCAGCTTAGAACTAGCGGGGGCCAGTGAGCAGTTCTTC
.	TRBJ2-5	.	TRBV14	CASSQEEVVYHQETQYF	TGTGCCAGCAGCCAAGAGGAGGTGGTTTACCATCAAGAGACCCAGTACTTC
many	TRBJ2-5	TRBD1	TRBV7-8	CASSLEGQVFQETQYF	TGTGCCAGCAGCTTAGAGGGACAGGTCTTTCAAGAGACCCAGTACTTC
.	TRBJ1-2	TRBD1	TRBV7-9	CASSLSDRGPGYTF	TGTGCCAGCAGCTTATCGGACAGGGGGCCTGGCTACACCTTC
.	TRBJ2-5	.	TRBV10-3	CAISEGGYDKTQETQYF	TGTGCCATCAGTGAAGGAGGCTATGACAAAACTCAAGAGACCCAGTACTTC
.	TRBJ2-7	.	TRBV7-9	CASSPALSGTAYYEQYF	TGTGCCAGCAGCCCTGCTTTAAGCGGGACAGCCTACTACGAGCAGTACTTC
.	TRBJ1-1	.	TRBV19	CASTAPGPAHIF	TGTGCCAGTACCGCACCGGGGCCCGCCCATATATTT
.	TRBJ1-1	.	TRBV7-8	CASRVGGDTEAFF	TGTGCCAGCAGGGTTGGGGGCGACACTGAAGCTTTCTTT
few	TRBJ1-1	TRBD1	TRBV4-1	CASSQDREGARNTEAFF	TGCGCCAGCAGCCAAGATCGGGAGGGGGCGAGGAACACTGAAGCTTTCTTT
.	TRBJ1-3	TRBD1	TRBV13	CASSQSTGEYSGNTIYF	TGTGCCAGCAGCCAATCGACAGGGGAGTACTCTGGAAACACCATATATTTT
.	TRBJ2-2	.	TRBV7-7	CASSPALAGELFF	TGTGCTAGCAGCCCAGCGTTAGCCGGGGAGCTGTTTTTT
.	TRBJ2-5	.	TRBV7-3	CAIEEGETQYF	TGTGCGATCGAGGAGGGGGAGACCCAGTACTTC
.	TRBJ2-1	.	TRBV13	CASSLDSGPYNEQFF	TGTGCCAGCAGCTTAGATTCAGGGCCCTACAATGAGCAGTTCTTC